Below, 29 T cell receptor beta chains from the same sample are listed, as sequenced in a study of T cell clonality in common variable immunodeficiency. The repertoire was sequenced with immunoSEQ multiplex PCR; TCRdb's copy has only in-frame clones and lacks some. The repertoire consists of over 35,000 clones, none detected only once. Sample: peripheral blood mononuclear cells. These receptor sequences come from a person aged 18 to 69 in good health.

This clone was counted ten times or more. CDR3 loop: CASSERAGGNQPQHF. The DNA read from the CDR3 is TGTGCCAGCAGTGAAAGGGCAGGGGGCAATCAGCCC. The chain combines TRBV2 with TRBJ1-5; tentatively, D is TRBD1 (6 bases). The read ends 3 residues before the CDR3 terminus; that terminus is restored from the germline J gene. Germline V CDR1 and CDR2: SNHLY, FYNNEI. The V gene lost 2 bases and the J gene lost 2 bases, with 10 bases spanning the gap. CDR3 length equals 15 residues.

This clone was detected many times. The read ends 3 residues early relative to the CDR3; the germline J gene fills the gap. The J gene is TRBJ1-4, the V gene TRBV20-1; 8 positions match TRBD1. The V segment lost 5 bases and the J segment 8 bases; nucleotides outside the gene matches: 7. The CDR3 runs to 13 residues. Looked up from germline, CDR1 is DFQATT and CDR2 is SNEGSKA (reference sequence). The CDR3 reads CSARGQGVEKLFF. Partial CDR3 DNA: TGCAGTGCTCGAGGACAGGGAGTCGAAAAA.

This clone has ten or more counts. The CDR3 goes on 3 residues after the read ends, and that part is filled in from the germline J gene. The chain links TRBV7-2 to TRBJ2-5, with TRBD1 matching 9 bases. V was clipped by 5 bases and J by 3 bases; unmatched bases: 4. The germline gives CDR1 SGHTA, CDR2 FQGNSA. The CDR3 runs to 14 residues. The CDR3 here is CASSVGQGKETQYF. The CDR3 bases that were read are TGTGCCAGCAGCGTGGGACAGGGAAAAGAGACC.

This clone appeared many times. The read ends 3 residues before the CDR3 terminus; that terminus is restored from the germline J gene. The chain recombines TRBV11-2 with TRBJ2-7; unclear D gene. Germline assignment: CDR1 SGHAT and CDR2 FQNNGV. This CDR3 has 14 residues. V gave up 6 bases and J gave up 2 bases, with 14 bases separating them. CDR3 sequence: CASSDSFLTYEQYF. Partial CDR3 DNA: TGTGCCAGCAGTGACTCGTTCCTTACCTACGAG.

This clone came up many times. From the germline J gene comes the end of the CDR3, since the read stops 3 residues before it. The chain links TRBV5-1 to TRBJ2-5; perhaps TRBD2 as D (7 bases). The germline V and J ends were trimmed by 4 bases and 5 bases, with 18 bases remaining between them. There are 15 residues in the CDR3. Germline assignment: CDR1 SGHRS and CDR2 YFSETQ. Here the CDR3 reads CASSLMFGGPETQYF. The CDR3 bases that were read are TGCGCCAGCAGCCTTATGTTCGGGGGGCCGGAGACC.

Turning to this clone: This sequence is one base from a far larger clone and is likely a read error. The read is 3 residues too short to cover the CDR3 end, so that end is filled in from the germline J gene. The chain carries TRBV7-3 and TRBJ2-2; D tentatively reads TRBD1 or TRBD2 (5 bases each). The germline CDR1 and CDR2 sequences are SGHTA and FQGTGA. The CDR3 contains 17 residues. Incomplete CDR3 DNA: TGTGCCAGCAGCTTTGGGTGGGCGACAGCGAACACCGGGAAG. It encodes CASSFGWATANTGK. The CDR3, in full, reads CASSFGWATANTGKLFF.

This clone has only a few counts. Read sequence stops 3 residues before the CDR3 end, and the germline J gene provides the missing end. J is TRBJ2-1 and V is TRBV5-1; 8 positions agree with TRBD2. Germline CDR1 is SGHRS and CDR2 is YFSETQ. The CDR3 spans 15 residues. J was trimmed by 9 bases and V by 3 bases; bases with no gene match: 11. The covered CDR3 bases are TGCGCCAGCAGCTCCCTGAACGGGAGGGGTGCTGAG. This codes for CASSSLNGRGAE. In full, the CDR3 reads CASSSLNGRGAEQFF.

This clone was seen at least ten times. With the read ending 3 residues before the CDR3 end, the germline J gene is used to fill in that end. The chain couples TRBV5-6 to TRBJ2-1, with 9 bases matching TRBD1. CDR3 length: 15 residues. V lost 0 bases to trimming and J lost 8 bases; unmatched junction nucleotides: 6. The germline CDR1 and CDR2 sequences are SGHDT and YYEEEE. The CDR3 here is CASSLGDRVGDEQFF. Partial CDR3 DNA: TGTGCCAGCAGCTTGGGGGACAGGGTAGGCGATGAG.

This clone was picked up many times. The missing CDR3 end, 3 residues past where the read stops, is filled in from the germline J gene. This sequence joins TRBV19 and TRBJ1-3, with D possibly being TRBD1 (6 bases). Germline CDR1 LNHDA, CDR2 SQIVND (reference sequence). The CDR3 length is 13 residues. The V and J ends lost 6 bases and 4 bases respectively, with 10 bases between them. This CDR3 reads CASSWGLGNTIYF. The covered CDR3 bases are TGTGCCAGTAGCTGGGGGCTCGGAAACACC.

This clone has at least ten counts. The read is 3 residues too short to cover the CDR3 end, so that end is filled in from the germline J gene. The gene calls are TRBV24-1 and TRBJ2-1, with 8 positions matching TRBD2. Germline V lookup: CDR1 KGHDR, CDR2 SFDVKD. Unmatched junction bases numbered 0, after V lost 3 bases and J lost 0 bases. This CDR3 region has 15 residues. CDR3 residues: CATSDSGSSYNEQFF. CDR3 bases read: TGTGCCACCAGTGATAGCGGGAGCTCCTACAATGAG.

This clone was recorded at least ten times. Read coverage stops 3 residues before the CDR3 terminus; the germline J gene supplies the remainder. This specimen includes other DNA sequences encoding the same CDR3. The chain joins TRBV19 to TRBJ2-5, with D perhaps matching TRBD2 (6 bases). The CDR3 totals 14 residues. The germline V and J ends were trimmed by 1 base and 4 bases, with 10 bases remaining between them. CDR1 and CDR2 from the germline V gene are LNHDA and SQIVND (reference sequence). The CDR3 sequence: CASSIAGGRETQYF. The sequenced part of the CDR3 DNA is TGTGCCAGTAGTATAGCCGGGGGACGAGAGACC. Using reference TRBV19 and TRBJ2-5 for the parts outside the CDR3, the full variable domain is DGGITQSPKYLFRKEGQNVTLSCEQNLNHDAMYWYRQDPGQGLRLIYYSQIVNDFQKGDIAEGYSVSREKKESFPLTVTSAQKNPTAFYLCASSIAGGRETQYFGPGTRLLVL.

Points on this clone: The read comes to an end 3 residues before the CDR3 does, leaving the germline J gene to fill in the end. The chain employs TRBV4-2 and TRBJ2-5; 10 bases are a match to TRBD1. The CDR3 extends over 16 amino acids. Losses at the gene ends were 4 bases for V and 4 bases for J; bases not matched to a gene: 9. Germline V gene sequence: CDR1 LGHNA, CDR2 YNFKEQ. CDR3 DNA (partial): TGTGCCAGCAGCCCCAATGGGGACAGGGGAGGAGAGACC. Its protein is CASSPNGDRGGET. The CDR3 in its entirety is CASSPNGDRGGETQYF.

The table lists this clone with many counts. The read halts 3 residues ahead of the CDR3 end, with the missing end drawn from the germline J gene. This chain joins TRBV29-1 and TRBJ1-2; D ambiguous. This CDR3 has 14 residues. Looked up from germline, CDR1 is SQVTM and CDR2 is ANQGSEA. The V gene lost 4 bases and the J gene lost 4 bases, with 16 bases spanning the gap. The CDR3 loop reads CSVVPGEAGYGYTF. Partial CDR3 DNA: TGCAGCGTTGTCCCCGGGGAGGCGGGCTATGGC.

On this clone itself: A much larger clone lies a single base off, so this may be a read error. The observed sequence ends 3 residues before the CDR3 terminus, with the missing tail filled in from the germline J gene. V and J are TRBV19 and TRBJ2-3, with 10 positions matching TRBD1. The CDR3 runs to 17 residues. Germline V gene lookup returns CDR1 LNHDA and CDR2 SQIVND (reference sequence). The CDR3 is CASSMGTGAGGNQPQYF. Partial CDR3 DNA: TGTGCCAGTAGTATGGGGACAGGGGCGGGTGGCAATCAGCCG.

The sample holds many counts of this clone. The sequenced fragment ends 3 residues before the CDR3 boundary, so the rest is inferred from the germline J gene. This chain connects TRBV28 to TRBJ1-6; possible D gene TRBD1, 5 bases. Germline loops: CDR1 MDHEN, CDR2 SYDVKM. The CDR3 contains 15 residues. Deletions cut 6 bases from V and 9 bases from J, with 18 bases between. This chain's CDR3 is CASRAGGTSGSPLHF. The sequenced part of the CDR3 DNA is TGTGCCAGCAGGGCGGGGGGAACTTCGGGTTCACCC.

This clone was observed many times. The observed sequence ends 3 residues before the CDR3 terminus, with the missing tail filled in from the germline J gene. This sequence joins TRBV12-3 or TRBV12-4 and TRBJ2-7; 8 bases are shared with TRBD2. Trimming cost V 1 base and J 3 bases; bases outside gene matches: 5. CDR3 length: 15 residues. The CDR3 sequence is CASSLGHRGGYEQYF. CDR3 DNA (partial): TGTGCCAGCAGTTTAGGTCACCGGGGGGGCTACGAG.

There are a few counts of this clone. A junction end diverges from the germline sequence, so it may reflect a read error. Other DNA sequences within the sample encode an identical CDR3. CDR3 bases read: TGTGCCATAACACCAGGGGAATCTGGAAACACT. Its translation is CAITPGESGNT. Given in full, the CDR3 is CAITPGESGNTIYF. This chain joins TRBV2 and TRBJ1-3; D perhaps matches TRBD1 (6 bases). The CDR3 extends 3 residues past the end of the read, so its final part is completed from the germline J gene. Looked up from germline, CDR1 is SNHLY and CDR2 is FYNNEI. CDR3 size: 14 residues.

This clone has ten or more counts. The read stops 3 residues short of the end of the CDR3; the missing end is completed from the germline J gene. The genes are TRBV20-1 and TRBJ2-3, with D perhaps TRBD2 (5 bases). The CDR3 is made up of 13 amino acids. V was cut by 4 bases and J by 4 bases, with 12 bases left in between. CDR1 is DFQATT and CDR2 is SNEGSKA in the germline V gene (reference sequence). The DNA read from the CDR3 is TGCAGTGCTATAATGCGGGCGGCAGATACG. This encodes CSAIMRAADT. The CDR3 as a whole reads CSAIMRAADTQYF.

This clone was counted ten times or more. The read stops 3 residues short of the end of the CDR3; the missing end is completed from the germline J gene. The chain links TRBV9 to TRBJ2-7; 8 nucleotides match TRBD2. CDR1 SGDLS and CDR2 YYNGEE come from the germline V gene. V shed 2 bases, J shed 3 bases, and the junction held 4 bases outside the gene matches. The CDR3 loop spans 14 amino acids. The CDR3 spells CASSVRAGGYEQYF. The sequenced part of the CDR3 DNA is TGTGCCAGCAGCGTTCGGGCGGGGGGCTACGAG.

The sample holds many counts of this clone. The CDR3 end falls 3 residues outside the read, so it is completed with the germline J gene. The chain combines TRBV30 with TRBJ2-4, with 8 bases fitting TRBD1. The CDR3 sequence is 15 residues long. The J segment lost 3 bases and the V segment lost 1 base, leaving 5 bases of the junction unmatched. From germline, CDR1 is GTSNPN and CDR2 SVGIG (reference sequence). CDR3 protein: CAWSALGQVKNIQYF. The part of the CDR3 DNA that was read is TGTGCCTGGAGTGCCCTGGGACAGGTCAAAAACATT.

There are many counts of this clone. The read ends 3 residues shy of where the CDR3 ends; the end is completed using the germline J gene. This chain uses TRBV20-1 with TRBJ2-1; D may be TRBD1 (6 bases). Trimming cost V 1 base and J 5 bases, with 9 bases left between them. This CDR3 has 13 amino acids. CDR1 and CDR2 (germline): DFQATT, SNEGSKA (reference sequence). CDR3 amino acids: CSARGGRDNEQFF. CDR3 DNA, as far as it was read: TGCAGTGCTAGAGGGGGGCGGGACAATGAG.

This clone was seen repeatedly, ten times or more. The CDR3 end falls 3 residues outside the read, so it is completed with the germline J gene. The chain employs TRBV30 and TRBJ1-1; D might be TRBD1 (5 bases). Germline CDR1 and CDR2: GTSNPN and SVGIG (reference sequence). The V and J ends lost 3 bases and 7 bases respectively, with 18 bases between them. The CDR3 length is 14 residues. The CDR3 reads CAWRLTDTAVEAFF. Incomplete CDR3 DNA: TGTGCCTGGAGGCTAACGGACACTGCTGTTGAA.

This clone was observed at least ten times. The CDR3 end is not reached by the read, which stops 3 residues before it; the germline J gene fills it in. The chain carries TRBV5-1 and TRBJ2-7; 7 bases agree with TRBD2. V lost 6 bases and J lost 3; bases outside the gene matches: 12. There are 15 residues in the CDR3. Germline CDR1 is SGHRS and CDR2 is YFSETQ. The CDR3 is CASKFSYGGSYEQYF. The covered CDR3 bases are TGCGCCAGCAAGTTTTCTTATGGCGGGAGCTACGAG.

This clone was recorded many times. The read gets to within 3 residues of the CDR3 end, and the germline J gene fills in the rest. V gene TRBV10-3 combines with J gene TRBJ1-3, with no clear D. Germline-derived CDR1 and CDR2 are ENHRY and SYGVKD. Trimming cost V 8 bases and J 4 bases, with 9 bases left between them. The CDR3 is made up of 12 amino acids. The sequenced CDR3 bases are TGTGCCATCTCGGGGTCAGGAAACACC. Protein: CAISGSGNT. The full CDR3 protein is CAISGSGNTIYF.

In this sample, this clone turned up many times. The read ends 3 residues before the CDR3 terminus; that terminus is restored from the germline J gene. The chain links TRBV5-1 to TRBJ2-3, with TRBD1 identical over 9 bases. V was clipped by 0 bases and J by 2 bases; unmatched bases: 1. Germline CDR1 is SGHRS and CDR2 is YFSETQ. CDR3 length equals 15 residues. The CDR3: CASSLGDRDTDTQYF. CDR3 DNA, as far as it was read: TGCGCCAGCAGCTTGGGGGACAGGGACACAGATACG.

This clone was observed at least ten times. The CDR3 sequence: CASSLTLADYNEQFF. The CDR3 DNA, read in part, is TGTGCCAGCAGCTTAACGCTAGCAGATTACAATGAG. The V and J genes are TRBV7-3 and TRBJ2-1; TRBD2 is a possible D gene (5 bases). Coverage ceases 3 residues before the CDR3 finishes, and the germline J gene fills in the end. Germline V CDR1 and CDR2: SGHTA, FQGTGA. This CDR3 is built from 15 residues. Trimming took 0 bases from V and 4 from J, leaving 10 bases between them. Full variable domain (missing parts from reference TRBV7-3 and TRBJ2-1): GAGVSQTPSNKVTEKGKYVELRCDPISGHTALYWYRQSLGQGPEFLIYFQGTGAADDSGLPNDRFFAVRPEGSVSTLKIQRTERGDSAVYLCASSLTLADYNEQFFGPGTRLTVL.

In this sample, this clone turned up many times. Read sequence stops 3 residues before the CDR3 end, and the germline J gene provides the missing end. This rearrangement joins TRBV15 to TRBJ2-3; no definite D call. The CDR3 loop spans 15 amino acids. V lost 0 bases, J lost 6 bases, and 13 bases lay in between. CDR1 and CDR2 from the germline V gene are LNHNV and YYDKDF (reference sequence). Incomplete CDR3 DNA: TGTGCCACCAGCAGAGATAACCCCATAGGGGATACG. Its translation is CATSRDNPIGDT. The complete CDR3 sequence is CATSRDNPIGDTQYF.

This clone was recorded at least ten times. The read terminates 3 residues before the CDR3 end, so the remaining end is supplied by the germline J gene. V usage is TRBV5-1 and J usage is TRBJ2-5, with 7 positions matching TRBD2. The length of the CDR3 is 16 residues. Germline values: CDR1 SGHRS, CDR2 YFSETQ. The ends lost 5 bases at V and 5 bases at J; junction bases unmatched: 15. Partial CDR3 DNA: TGCGCCAGCAGGGTAGATAGCGGGTCAGTGGGGGAGACC. Translation gives CASRVDSGSVGET. The complete CDR3 protein is CASRVDSGSVGETQYF.

This clone was detected ten times or more. The read stops 3 residues short of the end of the CDR3; the missing end is completed from the germline J gene. Within the sample, other DNA sequences also encode this same CDR3. J is TRBJ1-2 and V is TRBV2; a weak D match, TRBD1 (6 bases). In germline, CDR1 is SNHLY, CDR2 FYNNEI. CDR3 length equals 12 residues. The CDR3 loop is CASRPSRGGYTF. The CDR3 DNA, read in part, is TGTGCCAGCCGACCCTCCAGGGGCGGC.